The 8 T cell receptor beta chains presented below share a single source sample, sequenced in a study of cytomegalovirus exposure and HLA in healthy donors. The PCR contained 60 Vbeta and 13 Jbeta primers. Here immunoSEQ multiplex PCR was the method, and the copy in TCRdb shows in-frame clones only, minus some. The sample holds roughly 150,000 clones, about 80% seen once. Sequencing was done on a sample of PBMCs. The source of these receptors is a man aged 50-59 years in good health and CMV-seropositive.

This chain links TRBV4-3 with TRBJ1-4; TRBD1 is a possible D gene (6 bases). Germline assignment: CDR1 LGHNA and CDR2 YSLEER. V lost 1 base and J lost 8, with 14 bases in between. This CDR3 has 15 amino acids. The DNA of the CDR3 is TGCGCCAGCAGCCAAGGTGTCGGGGGGGCGGAAAAACTGTTTTTT. Its protein is CASSQGVGGAEKLFF.

The rearrangement uses TRBV28 and TRBJ2-7, with TRBD1 identical over 9 bases. The CDR3 spans 14 residues. Trimming took 6 bases from V and 3 from J; bases not matched to a gene: 6. Germline assignment: CDR1 MDHEN and CDR2 SYDVKM. This CDR3 is CASSRDRAFYEQYF. CDR3 bases: TGTGCCAGCAGCCGGGACAGGGCATTCTACGAGCAGTACTTC.

The chain joins TRBV5-1 to TRBJ2-5; D may be TRBD2 (5 bases). V was shortened by 4 bases and J by 0 bases, with 16 bases between the two germline ends. The CDR3 spans 16 residues. The germline V gene encodes CDR1 SGHRS and CDR2 YFSETQ. CDR3 protein: CASSVQLDWYQETQYF. The CDR3 region has the DNA TGCGCCAGCAGCGTACAACTAGACTGGTACCAAGAGACCCAGTACTTC.

This clone was detected once. The chain carries TRBV28 and TRBJ1-3; D may be TRBD1 (5 bases). This CDR3 is 12 amino acids long. In germline, CDR1 is MDHEN, CDR2 SYDVKM. V was trimmed by 4 bases and J by 9 bases, leaving 10 bases between them. The CDR3 DNA reads TGTGCCAGCAGTTCCTCGACAGTCACCATATATTTT. Its protein product is CASSSSTVTIYF.

V usage is TRBV11-2 and J usage is TRBJ1-2, with no clear D. The CDR3 extends over 13 amino acids. V was trimmed by 3 bases and J by 1 base, leaving 6 bases between them. The germline gives CDR1 SGHAT, CDR2 FQNNGV. In DNA form, the CDR3 reads TGTGCCAGCAGCTTGAGTCGTAACTATGGCTACACCTTC. As protein: CASSLSRNYGYTF. Drawing the rest from reference TRBV11-2 and TRBJ1-2, the complete variable domain is EAGVAQSPRYKIIEKRQSVAFWCNPISGHATLYWYQQILGQGPKLLIQFQNNGVVDDSQLPKDRFSAERLKGVDSTLKIQPAKLEDSAVYLCASSLSRNYGYTFGSGTRLTVV.

The chain links TRBV25-1 to TRBJ1-5, with 8 bases aligning to TRBD1. CDR3 size: 13 residues. Germline V gene lookup returns CDR1 MGHDK and CDR2 SYGVNS. V lost 3 bases, J lost 9 bases, and 4 bases stayed unmatched. CDR3 nucleotides: TGTGCCAGCAGTGAGACAGGGGCTCGGCCCCAGCATTTT. Translating gives CASSETGARPQHF. Full variable domain (missing parts from reference TRBV25-1 and TRBJ1-5): EADIYQTPRYLVIGTGKKITLECSQTMGHDKMYWYQQDPGMELHLIHYSYGVNSTEKGDLSSESTVSRIRTEHFPLTLESARPSHTSQYLCASSETGARPQHFGDGTRLSIL.

The V call is TRBV6-4, the J call TRBJ2-3, with D perhaps matching TRBD1 (5 bases). The ends were cut back, 6 bases at V and 4 bases at J, with 8 bases in the middle. CDR3 length equals 12 residues. Looked up from germline, CDR1 is MRHNA and CDR2 is SNTAGT. CDR3 DNA: TGTGCCAGCAGCCCAGGGTCAGATACGCAGTATTTT. Translating it yields CASSPGSDTQYF.

J is TRBJ1-1 and V is TRBV4-1; D is uncertain. CDR1 and CDR2 from the germline V gene are MGHRA and YSYEKL. The CDR3 runs to 14 residues. V lost 5 bases and J 1 base, leaving 11 bases between the germline ends. CDR3 in amino acids: CASSFRSGNTEAFF. CDR3 DNA: TGCGCCAGCAGCTTCCGATCAGGGAACACTGAAGCTTTCTTT.